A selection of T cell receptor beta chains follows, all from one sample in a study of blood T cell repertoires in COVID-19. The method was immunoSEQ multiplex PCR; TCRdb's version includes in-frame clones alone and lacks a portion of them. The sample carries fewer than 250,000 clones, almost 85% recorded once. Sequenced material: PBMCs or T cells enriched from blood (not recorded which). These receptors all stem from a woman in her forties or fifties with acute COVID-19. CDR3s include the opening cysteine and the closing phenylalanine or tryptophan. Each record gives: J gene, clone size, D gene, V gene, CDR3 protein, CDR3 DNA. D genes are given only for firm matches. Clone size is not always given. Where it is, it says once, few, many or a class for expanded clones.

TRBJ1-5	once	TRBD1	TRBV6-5	CASGQGINQPQHF	TGTGCCAGCGGACAGGGAATCAATCAGCCCCAGCATTTT
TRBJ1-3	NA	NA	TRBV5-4	CASSLERGSGNTIYF	TGTGCCAGCAGCTTGGAGCGGGGCTCTGGAAACACCATATATTTT
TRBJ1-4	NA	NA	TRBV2	CASRGAWVTNEKLFF	TGTGCCAGCAGAGGGGCGTGGGTAACTAATGAAAAACTGTTTTTT
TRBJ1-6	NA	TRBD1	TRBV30	CAWKPGTGFSPLHF	TGTGCCTGGAAGCCCGGGACAGGGTTTTCACCCCTCCACTTT
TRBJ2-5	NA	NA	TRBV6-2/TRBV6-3	CASSYSGRETQYF	TGTGCCAGCAGTTACTCGGGGCGAGAGACCCAGTACTTC
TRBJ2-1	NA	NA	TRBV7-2	CASSLSPRGSQSEQFF	TGTGCCAGCAGCCTGAGCCCCCGGGGTTCCCAGAGTGAGCAGTTCTTC
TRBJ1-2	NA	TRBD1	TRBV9	CASSVGLGDRGLHYGYTF	TGTGCCAGCAGCGTAGGGTTAGGGGACAGGGGGCTGCACTATGGCTACACCTTC
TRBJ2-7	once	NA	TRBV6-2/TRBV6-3	CASSSGDNYEQYF	TGTGCCAGCAGTTCCGGGGACAACTACGAGCAGTACTTC
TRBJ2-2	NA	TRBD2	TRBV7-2	CASSLASGWNTGELFF	TGTGCCAGCAGCTTGGCTAGCGGGTGGAACACCGGGGAGCTGTTTTTT
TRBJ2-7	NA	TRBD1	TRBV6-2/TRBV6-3	CASSPARGTERSAYEQYF	TGTGCCAGCAGCCCTGCACGTGGGACAGAACGATCAGCCTACGAGCAGTACTTC
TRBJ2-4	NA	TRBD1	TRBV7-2	CASSLGPGGKGVSKNIQYF	TGTGCCAGCAGCTTAGGTCCAGGGGGAAAGGGAGTGTCCAAAAACATTCAGTACTTC
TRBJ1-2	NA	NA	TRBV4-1	CASSQDTATNYGYTF	TGCGCCAGCAGCCAAGATACAGCCACGAACTATGGCTACACCTTC
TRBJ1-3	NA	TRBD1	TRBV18	CASSPGQGNSGNTIYF	TGTGCCAGCTCACCTGGACAGGGCAACTCTGGAAACACCATATATTTT
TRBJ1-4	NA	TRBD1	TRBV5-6	CASSRRDRGSEKLFF	TGTGCCAGCAGCAGAAGGGACAGGGGGTCTGAAAAACTGTTTTTT
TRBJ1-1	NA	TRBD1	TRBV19	CASSPLTGLNTEAFF	TGTGCCAGTAGTCCCTTGACAGGGTTGAACACTGAAGCTTTCTTT
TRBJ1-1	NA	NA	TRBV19	CASSAYRVETEAFF	TGTGCCAGTAGTGCTTACAGGGTCGAGACTGAAGCTTTCTTT
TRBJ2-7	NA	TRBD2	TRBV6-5	CASSYGEGPTYEQYF	TGTGCCAGCAGTTACGGGGAGGGGCCGACCTACGAGCAGTACTTC
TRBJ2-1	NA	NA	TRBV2	CASSEMAHNEQFF	TGTGCCAGCAGTGAAATGGCCCACAATGAGCAGTTCTTC
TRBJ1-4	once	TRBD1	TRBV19	CASSIDRTGNEKLFF	TGTGCCAGTAGTATAGATCGGACAGGGAATGAAAAACTGTTTTTT
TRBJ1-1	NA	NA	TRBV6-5	CASSKGLGVTEAFF	TGTGCCAGCAGTAAGGGACTCGGGGTGACTGAAGCTTTCTTT
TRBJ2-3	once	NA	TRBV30	CAWSRFGQGTDTQYF	TGTGCCTGGAGTAGGTTTGGTCAGGGGACAGATACGCAGTATTTT
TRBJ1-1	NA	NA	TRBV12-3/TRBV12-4	CASGPGEGTEAFF	TGTGCCAGCGGCCCAGGGGAGGGCACTGAAGCTTTCTTT